The entry below describes one T cell receptor (beta chain). Antigen unknown. V dropped 6 bases and J dropped 4 bases, with 23 bases sitting between them. Germline-derived CDR1 and CDR2 are SGHKS and YYEKEE (reference sequence). The CDR3 contains 16 residues. The data are from a study of OX40 agonist ivuxolimab in advanced cancers. Study context: Ivuxolimab, which is an agonistic anti-OX40 (CD134) antibody, was administered to the patients. Regarding the study as a whole: Undetermined was the antigen specificity of the expanded peripheral T cells.

Sequencing used immunoSEQ multiplex PCR; TCRdb keeps in-frame clones, though not all of them. The data hold under 100,000 clones, with approximately 81% observed a single time. The receptor was isolated from an adult with an advanced solid tumor such as melanoma, head and neck, liver or kidney cancer. This chain uses TRBV5-5 with TRBJ2-7; maybe TRBD1 (6 bases). The source was CD4+ or CD8+ T cells sorted from blood, collected in a trial of the OX40 agonist ivuxolimab. This chain's CDR3 is CASTPWGHRLGYEQYF. The CDR3 nucleotides are TGTGCCAGCACCCCATGGGGACACAGGCTGGGGTACGAGCAGTACTTC.